A selection of T cell receptor beta chains follows, all from one sample in a study of blood T cell repertoires in COVID-19. Clones were sequenced by immunoSEQ multiplex PCR, and TCRdb holds only the in-frame ones, with some missing. The sample lists fewer than 110,000 clones, 70% to 90% seen once, with approximately 3.5% in the top ten. The sample was peripheral blood. The receptors stem from a woman aged 55-69 years with acute or convalescent COVID-19. Both conserved end residues are part of each CDR3. Each record gives: V gene, J gene, D gene, clone size, CDR3 DNA, CDR3 protein. A D gene is named only where the DNA matches it firmly. Where a row states a size, it is once, few, many or the class of an expanded clone; other rows omit it.

v_gene: TRBV5-1
j_gene: TRBJ2-5
d_gene: TRBD2
abundance: once
CDR3nt: TGCGCCAGCAGCATTGGGACTAGCGGGAGGGCCCCAGAGACCCAGTACTTC
CDR3aa: CASSIGTSGRAPETQYF

v_gene: TRBV7-3
j_gene: TRBJ2-1
d_gene: TRBD2
abundance: -
CDR3nt: TGTGCCAGCAGCCTAGCGGGAGGGCATGATGAGCAGTTCTTC
CDR3aa: CASSLAGGHDEQFF

v_gene: TRBV30
j_gene: TRBJ1-2
d_gene: -
abundance: -
CDR3nt: TGTGCCTGGAGTTCCATGGGGAGGGCAGGGAGGAACTATGGCTACACCTTC
CDR3aa: CAWSSMGRAGRNYGYTF

v_gene: TRBV10-2
j_gene: TRBJ2-1
d_gene: TRBD2
abundance: -
CDR3nt: TGCGCCAGCAGTGTTGGACTAGTGGGCTACAATGAGCAGTTCTTC
CDR3aa: CASSVGLVGYNEQFF

v_gene: TRBV18
j_gene: TRBJ1-2
d_gene: -
abundance: -
CDR3nt: TGTGCCAGCTCACCTTCCGTCGGGGATGGCTACACCTTC
CDR3aa: CASSPSVGDGYTF

v_gene: TRBV5-1
j_gene: TRBJ2-6
d_gene: -
abundance: -
CDR3nt: TGCGCCAGCAGCTACTGGGTGGCCAGGGACAAGTCTGCCTCTGGGGCCAACGTCCTGACTTTC
CDR3aa: CASSYWVARDKSASGANVLTF

v_gene: TRBV6-5
j_gene: TRBJ1-2
d_gene: -
abundance: -
CDR3nt: TGTGCCAGCAGCCGGCAGGGGTATGACTATGGCTACACCTTC
CDR3aa: CASSRQGYDYGYTF

v_gene: TRBV25-1
j_gene: TRBJ1-1
d_gene: -
abundance: -
CDR3nt: TGTGCCAGCAGGGGGGGTGGGTACACTGAAGCTTTCTTT
CDR3aa: CASRGGGYTEAFF

v_gene: TRBV2
j_gene: TRBJ2-3
d_gene: -
abundance: once
CDR3nt: TGTGCCAGCACCGAGTACCACACAGATACGCAGTATTTT
CDR3aa: CASTEYHTDTQYF

v_gene: TRBV5-1
j_gene: TRBJ2-5
d_gene: TRBD1
abundance: once
CDR3nt: TGCGCCAGCAGCTTGTGGGGACAGGGGACGGAGACCCAGTACTTC
CDR3aa: CASSLWGQGTETQYF

v_gene: TRBV5-4
j_gene: TRBJ2-1
d_gene: TRBD2
abundance: -
CDR3nt: TGTGCCAGCAGCGGTTGGGGCGGGAGGGCCATAGGGTCCTACAATGAGCAGTTCTTC
CDR3aa: CASSGWGGRAIGSYNEQFF

v_gene: TRBV9
j_gene: TRBJ1-1
d_gene: -
abundance: -
CDR3nt: TGTGCCAGCAGCGTAGGGGGGCAACTGAACACTGAAGCTTTCTTT
CDR3aa: CASSVGGQLNTEAFF

v_gene: TRBV4-2
j_gene: TRBJ1-2
d_gene: -
abundance: -
CDR3nt: TGTGCCAGCAGCCAAGAGACAGGAAACTTCTATGGCTACACCTTC
CDR3aa: CASSQETGNFYGYTF

v_gene: TRBV19
j_gene: TRBJ1-1
d_gene: TRBD1
abundance: -
CDR3nt: TGTGCCAGTAGTATTAGGACAGGGAACATGAACACTGAAGCTTTCTTT
CDR3aa: CASSIRTGNMNTEAFF

v_gene: TRBV13
j_gene: TRBJ1-1
d_gene: TRBD1
abundance: -
CDR3nt: TGTGCCAGCAGCTCGCCGACAGGGGGAAACACTGAAGCTTTCTTT
CDR3aa: CASSSPTGGNTEAFF

v_gene: TRBV11-3
j_gene: TRBJ1-6
d_gene: -
abundance: -
CDR3nt: TGTGCCAGCAGCTTACGGGGGGCCAATTCACCCCTCCACTTT
CDR3aa: CASSLRGANSPLHF

v_gene: TRBV15
j_gene: TRBJ2-2
d_gene: TRBD1
abundance: -
CDR3nt: TGTGCCACCAGCAGAGCTGTGGGGACAGCTACCGGGGAGCTGTTTTTT
CDR3aa: CATSRAVGTATGELFF

v_gene: TRBV3-1/TRBV3-2
j_gene: TRBJ1-6
d_gene: -
abundance: -
CDR3nt: TGTGCCAGCAGCCAAGGTGGCCTTAATTCACCCCTCCACTTT
CDR3aa: CASSQGGLNSPLHF

v_gene: TRBV12-3/TRBV12-4
j_gene: TRBJ2-1
d_gene: -
abundance: -
CDR3nt: TGTGCCAGCAGTTTTACGGGGAGAAATGAGCAGTTCTTC
CDR3aa: CASSFTGRNEQFF

v_gene: TRBV5-1
j_gene: TRBJ2-7
d_gene: -
abundance: -
CDR3nt: TGCGCCAGCAGCCCGCGGGGAGAGGGGAAATACGAGCAGTACTTC
CDR3aa: CASSPRGEGKYEQYF

v_gene: TRBV6-2/TRBV6-3
j_gene: TRBJ2-1
d_gene: TRBD2
abundance: -
CDR3nt: TGTGCCAGCAGTTATCGAGGCGGGAGCTCCTACAATGAGCAGTTCTTC
CDR3aa: CASSYRGGSSYNEQFF

v_gene: TRBV10-3
j_gene: TRBJ2-2
d_gene: TRBD1
abundance: once
CDR3nt: TGTGCCATCAATGCCGGGACAGGGGACACCGGGGAGCTGTTTTTT
CDR3aa: CAINAGTGDTGELFF

v_gene: TRBV6-4
j_gene: TRBJ2-3
d_gene: TRBD2
abundance: -
CDR3nt: TGTGCCAGCAGCCTAAGAGCGGGAGTAGGGACAGATACGCAGTATTTT
CDR3aa: CASSLRAGVGTDTQYF

v_gene: TRBV27
j_gene: TRBJ2-5
d_gene: TRBD2
abundance: -
CDR3nt: TGTGCCAGCAGTCTCCTAGCGGGAGGGCAAGAGACCCAGTACTTC
CDR3aa: CASSLLAGGQETQYF

v_gene: TRBV27
j_gene: TRBJ2-3
d_gene: -
abundance: -
CDR3nt: TGTGCCAGCAGTAACCGAGGAGGGCCAGATACGCAGTATTTT
CDR3aa: CASSNRGGPDTQYF

v_gene: TRBV2
j_gene: TRBJ2-2
d_gene: -
abundance: once
CDR3nt: TGTGCCAGCAGGGGGGGACAGTCGAACACCGGGGAGCTGTTTTTT
CDR3aa: CASRGGQSNTGELFF

v_gene: TRBV29-1
j_gene: TRBJ1-1
d_gene: TRBD1
abundance: -
CDR3nt: TGCAGCGTGGGCGGACAGGGTGTAGGCACTGAAGCTTTCTTT
CDR3aa: CSVGGQGVGTEAFF

v_gene: TRBV5-1
j_gene: TRBJ2-2
d_gene: -
abundance: -
CDR3nt: TGCGCCAGCAGCCCCGTTGGCAGGGCTTGGGATGGCACCGGGGAGCTGTTTTTT
CDR3aa: CASSPVGRAWDGTGELFF

v_gene: TRBV9
j_gene: TRBJ2-3
d_gene: TRBD1
abundance: -
CDR3nt: TGTGCCAGCAGCGCCGGACAGGTCGGGACAGATACGCAGTATTTT
CDR3aa: CASSAGQVGTDTQYF

v_gene: TRBV19
j_gene: TRBJ1-3
d_gene: TRBD1
abundance: once
CDR3nt: TGTGCCAGTAGTTCCACAGGGGACTCTGGAAACACCATATATTTT
CDR3aa: CASSSTGDSGNTIYF

v_gene: TRBV9
j_gene: TRBJ1-2
d_gene: TRBD1
abundance: -
CDR3nt: TGTGCCAGCAGCCCCCGGACAGGGGCCAACTATGGCTACACCTTC
CDR3aa: CASSPRTGANYGYTF

v_gene: TRBV27
j_gene: TRBJ1-1
d_gene: TRBD1
abundance: -
CDR3nt: TGTGCCAGCAGTTTAGACAGGGGCCCGGCTTTCTTT
CDR3aa: CASSLDRGPAFF

v_gene: TRBV15
j_gene: TRBJ2-7
d_gene: TRBD2
abundance: -
CDR3nt: TGTGCCACCAGCAGAGATCGGGGGGGGAGCTACGAGCAGTACTTC
CDR3aa: CATSRDRGGSYEQYF

v_gene: TRBV19
j_gene: TRBJ2-7
d_gene: -
abundance: -
CDR3nt: TGTGCCAGTGGAAGAGGCCCCACCTACGAGCAGTACTTC
CDR3aa: CASGRGPTYEQYF

v_gene: TRBV7-9
j_gene: TRBJ2-3
d_gene: -
abundance: -
CDR3nt: TGTGCCAGCAGCGTTCCGGACACCGACACAGATACGCAGTATTTT
CDR3aa: CASSVPDTDTDTQYF

v_gene: TRBV11-3
j_gene: TRBJ1-6
d_gene: -
abundance: -
CDR3nt: TGTGCCAGCAGCGGCACTGGGGTACAGGGTTTAGGGGGTTCACCCCTCCACTTT
CDR3aa: CASSGTGVQGLGGSPLHF

v_gene: TRBV5-6
j_gene: TRBJ1-1
d_gene: -
abundance: once
CDR3nt: TGTGCCAGCAGCTTCTACGTCCCGGTCGAGGCGGACACTGAAGCTTTCTTT
CDR3aa: CASSFYVPVEADTEAFF

v_gene: TRBV3-1/TRBV3-2
j_gene: TRBJ2-1
d_gene: TRBD1
abundance: -
CDR3nt: TGTGCCAGCAGCACTAGATCAGGGGGCCATGAGCAGTTCTTC
CDR3aa: CASSTRSGGHEQFF

v_gene: TRBV6-5
j_gene: TRBJ1-6
d_gene: TRBD1
abundance: -
CDR3nt: TGTGCCAGCAGAAAGCCGGGACAGGGACTCTCACCCCTCCACTTT
CDR3aa: CASRKPGQGLSPLHF

v_gene: TRBV6-5
j_gene: TRBJ2-7
d_gene: -
abundance: -
CDR3nt: TGTGCCAGCAGCCGACAGGAATCCTACGAGCAGTACTTC
CDR3aa: CASSRQESYEQYF

v_gene: TRBV18
j_gene: TRBJ1-1
d_gene: -
abundance: -
CDR3nt: TGTGCCAGCTCACCACCCGGGACAACCACTGAAGCTTTCTTT
CDR3aa: CASSPPGTTTEAFF

v_gene: TRBV5-1
j_gene: TRBJ2-5
d_gene: TRBD2
abundance: once
CDR3nt: TGCGCCAGCAGCTCGGGACTAGCGGGAGTTTGGGAGACCCAGTACTTC
CDR3aa: CASSSGLAGVWETQYF

v_gene: TRBV14
j_gene: TRBJ1-5
d_gene: -
abundance: -
CDR3nt: TGTGCCAGCAGCCAAGGTAACTTTGATCAGCCCCAGCATTTT
CDR3aa: CASSQGNFDQPQHF

v_gene: TRBV6-2/TRBV6-3
j_gene: TRBJ2-1
d_gene: -
abundance: -
CDR3nt: TGTGCCAGCAGCCCTAGCTACGCGGCCAGCTCCTACAATGAGCAGTTCTTC
CDR3aa: CASSPSYAASSYNEQFF

v_gene: TRBV28
j_gene: TRBJ2-1
d_gene: TRBD2
abundance: -
CDR3nt: TGTGCCAGCCTCGGGGGACTAGCGGGAAGTAATGAGCAGTTCTTC
CDR3aa: CASLGGLAGSNEQFF

v_gene: TRBV5-1
j_gene: TRBJ2-1
d_gene: TRBD2
abundance: -
CDR3nt: TGCGCCAGCAGCTTGGGCCTAGCGGGAACCTCCAATGAGCAGTTCTTC
CDR3aa: CASSLGLAGTSNEQFF

v_gene: TRBV27
j_gene: TRBJ2-1
d_gene: TRBD1
abundance: -
CDR3nt: TGTGCCAGCAGTTTACCCGGGACAGTCAATGAGCAGTTCTTC
CDR3aa: CASSLPGTVNEQFF